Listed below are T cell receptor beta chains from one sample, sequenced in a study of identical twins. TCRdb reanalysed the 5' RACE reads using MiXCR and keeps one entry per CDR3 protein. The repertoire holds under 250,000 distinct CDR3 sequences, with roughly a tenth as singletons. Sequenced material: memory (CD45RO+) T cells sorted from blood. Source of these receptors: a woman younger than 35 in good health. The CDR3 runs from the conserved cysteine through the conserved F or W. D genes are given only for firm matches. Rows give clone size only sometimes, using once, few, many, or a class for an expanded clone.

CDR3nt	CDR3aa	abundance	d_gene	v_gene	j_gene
TGTGCCAGCAGCTTTGGGTCCGGAACCTACGAGCAGTACTTC	CASSFGSGTYEQYF	-	-	TRBV7-8	TRBJ2-7
TGTGCCAGCTCACCAGTGACTCATAACACTGAAGCTTTCTTT	CASSPVTHNTEAFF	few	-	TRBV18	TRBJ1-1
TGCGCCAGCAGCCAAGATCGGAATCAGCCCCAGCATTTT	CASSQDRNQPQHF	many	-	TRBV4-3	TRBJ1-5
TGTGCCACCAGCAGAGATCTCGCGGGGGCTAAGTACAATGAGCAGTTCTTC	CATSRDLAGAKYNEQFF	few	-	TRBV15	TRBJ2-1
TGTGCCAGCAGACCAGAGACTAGCGGGAAGACAGATACGCAGTATTTT	CASRPETSGKTDTQYF	many	TRBD2	TRBV7-2	TRBJ2-3
TGCAGCGTTGTGAGGGGTCTATACAATGAGCAGTTCTTC	CSVVRGLYNEQFF	-	-	TRBV29-1	TRBJ2-1
TGCAGTGCTAGCCTGGGCGCAGATACGCAGTATTTT	CSASLGADTQYF	many	-	TRBV20-1	TRBJ2-3
TGCGCCAGCAGCCAGGAAAGGCCTTACTACGAGCAGTACTTC	CASSQERPYYEQYF	few	-	TRBV4-3	TRBJ2-7
TGCGCCAGCAGAGGACAGGGTAGGGAAGATCAGCCCCAGCATTTT	CASRGQGREDQPQHF	many	TRBD1	TRBV10-2	TRBJ1-5
TGTGCCAGCAGTCTGCGGGGTATCACGGGTGAGCAGTACTTC	CASSLRGITGEQYF	-	-	TRBV12-3/TRBV12-4	TRBJ2-7
TGCGCCAGCAGCTTTGGGACTAGCGGGAGTGGCAATGAGCAGTTCTTC	CASSFGTSGSGNEQFF	-	TRBD2	TRBV5-1	TRBJ2-1
TGTGCCAGCAGCTTAGTCCCTAGCGGCCCCGAGGAGTATTTT	CASSLVPSGPEEYF	-	TRBD2	TRBV11-2	TRBJ2-3
TGTGCCAGCAGCTTCGGGCTCCCCTGCGGGGAGCTGTTTTTT	CASSFGLPCGELFF	-	-	TRBV5-5	TRBJ2-2
TGTGCCAGCAGCCAGGACCGGGACTATAACACCGGGGAGCTGTTTTTT	CASSQDRDYNTGELFF	few	TRBD2	TRBV14	TRBJ2-2
TGTGCCAGCAGTTACCTTTCGGACTTTCGAGGGACCCAGTACTTC	CASSYLSDFRGTQYF	-	-	TRBV6-5	TRBJ2-5
TGTGCCAGCAGCCAAGTGTCGGGGTCCCGCGAGCAGTACTTC	CASSQVSGSREQYF	few	-	TRBV3-1	TRBJ2-7
TGTGCCAGCAGTTTCCGGACTAGCGGCGGCGAGCAGTACTTC	CASSFRTSGGEQYF	many	TRBD2	TRBV6-5	TRBJ2-7
TGTGCCAGCAGCGGGCCTAGCGGGATTAGCACAGATACGCAGTATTTT	CASSGPSGISTDTQYF	-	TRBD2	TRBV9	TRBJ2-3
TGTGCTAGCAGCTTAAGCGTCTCCGGAAACACCATATATTTT	CASSLSVSGNTIYF	few	-	TRBV7-7	TRBJ1-3
TGCGCCAGCAGTCCCGACATAAGCTCCTACGAGCAGTACTTC	CASSPDISSYEQYF	few	-	TRBV23-1	TRBJ2-7
TGTGCCAGCAGTGAATTAAAAAACATTCAGTACTTC	CASSELKNIQYF	many	-	TRBV12-3/TRBV12-4	TRBJ2-4
TGTGCCAGCAGTTTATCGCGGACTAGCGGGAGCCAGTATTTT	CASSLSRTSGSQYF	-	TRBD2	TRBV12-3/TRBV12-4	TRBJ2-3
TGCGCCAGCAGCTCGCTATCGGGGGGCGAGCAGTACTTC	CASSSLSGGEQYF	-	TRBD2	TRBV5-1	TRBJ2-7
TGCAGTGCTACACGGGTCGGGAGCCCCGACAATGAGCAGTTCTTC	CSATRVGSPDNEQFF	-	-	TRBV20-1	TRBJ2-1
TGTGCCACCACGACAGGGCAAGAGTCAGCAGCTTTCTTT	CATTTGQESAAFF	few	TRBD1	TRBV10-3	TRBJ1-1
TGTGCCAGCAATCCTAGCGGGGGGGCACCAGATACGCAGTATTTT	CASNPSGGAPDTQYF	many	TRBD2	TRBV11-3	TRBJ2-3
TGTGCCAGCAGCTTAGACAGGGGCGGCACAGATACGCAGTATTTT	CASSLDRGGTDTQYF	many	-	TRBV11-2	TRBJ2-3
TGTGCCAGCACTATTCAGGGGTCAGAGACCCAGTACTTC	CASTIQGSETQYF	many	-	TRBV14	TRBJ2-5
TGTGCCAGCAGCTTATCTACGGCGGGAAGCTCCTACGAGCAGTACTTC	CASSLSTAGSSYEQYF	few	-	TRBV7-6	TRBJ2-7
TGTGCCAGCAGTTCTGGGGGACTAGGGGTTCGGGCTACGCAGTATTTT	CASSSGGLGVRATQYF	-	TRBD2	TRBV12-3/TRBV12-4	TRBJ2-3
TGCAGTCAACGGGCATCTCAAGAGACCCAGTACTTC	CSQRASQETQYF	-	-	TRBV20-1	TRBJ2-5
TGTGCCAGCAGCCCCTATAGCGTTAAGCGAGCTTTCTTT	CASSPYSVKRAFF	many	-	TRBV12-3/TRBV12-4	TRBJ1-1
TGTGCCAGCAGCCTTCCCGGGACAGACCTAAATGAGCAGTTCTTC	CASSLPGTDLNEQFF	-	TRBD1	TRBV7-9	TRBJ2-1
TGTGCCACCAGTGAACGGGACAGCACTGAAGCTTTCTTT	CATSERDSTEAFF	-	TRBD1	TRBV24-1	TRBJ1-1
TGTGCCAGTAGTAGCCAGGGGGTAAGGGAAGAGACCCAGTACTTC	CASSSQGVREETQYF	-	TRBD1	TRBV19	TRBJ2-5
TGTGCCAGCAGTCCGTCAGGGGATGAAAAACTGTTTTTT	CASSPSGDEKLFF	many	-	TRBV6-1	TRBJ1-4
TGTGCCAGCAGAAGCGGACAGTCCTACGAGCAGTACTTC	CASRSGQSYEQYF	few	-	TRBV11-3	TRBJ2-7
TGTGCCAGCTCAACGAGAGCCAATGAGCAGTTCTTC	CASSTRANEQFF	-	-	TRBV6-5	TRBJ2-1
TGTGCCAGCAGCCAAGTCGGCGCCAAGAGCAATGAGCAGTTCTTC	CASSQVGAKSNEQFF	-	-	TRBV3-1	TRBJ2-1
TGTGCCAGCAGGAGCCGGGACAGGGATACCGGGGAGCTGTTTTTT	CASRSRDRDTGELFF	few	TRBD1	TRBV12-3/TRBV12-4	TRBJ2-2
TGTGCCAGCAGCCGCCTCACAGGGGTACGGACTGAAGCTTTCTTT	CASSRLTGVRTEAFF	few	TRBD1	TRBV14	TRBJ1-1
TGTGCCAGCAGCTTGGTGGCCGGGAAGGATGAGCAGTTCTTC	CASSLVAGKDEQFF	many	-	TRBV5-5	TRBJ2-1
TGCAGTGCCACTGGCTATACGCAGTATTTT	CSATGYTQYF	-	-	TRBV20-1	TRBJ2-3
TGTGCCAGCGCCCGGGGGGGGTTCTACGAGCAGTACTTC	CASARGGFYEQYF	many	TRBD2	TRBV6-1	TRBJ2-7
TGCGCCAGCAGGCCCACCCGGACAGGGGGATATGGCTACACCTTC	CASRPTRTGGYGYTF	-	TRBD1	TRBV4-3	TRBJ1-2
TGTGCCAGCAGGAAGACGGAATACAATGAGCAGTTCTTC	CASRKTEYNEQFF	few	-	TRBV3-1	TRBJ2-1
TGTGCCAGCAGCTGGGCGGGACCGGGAACCGGGGAGCTGTTTTTT	CASSWAGPGTGELFF	few	-	TRBV7-9	TRBJ2-2
TGTGCCAGCAGTTCAGGGTTCGGGGAGCTGTTTTTT	CASSSGFGELFF	few	-	TRBV7-2	TRBJ2-2
TGTGCCAGCAGTTGGGGCGGGGGGGTGACTGAAGCTTTCTTT	CASSWGGGVTEAFF	few	-	TRBV28	TRBJ1-1
TGTGCCAGCAGCCAAGATCTAGCGGGGGGTACAGATACGCAGTATTTT	CASSQDLAGGTDTQYF	many	TRBD2	TRBV4-2	TRBJ2-3
TGTGCCAGCAGCTTGACGATTTTTGATACGCAGTATTTT	CASSLTIFDTQYF	-	-	TRBV5-4	TRBJ2-3
TGTGCCAGCAGCTTAGTTGGGACAGGGATTGAAAAACTGTTTTTT	CASSLVGTGIEKLFF	-	TRBD1	TRBV11-2	TRBJ1-4
TGTGCCAGCTCAGCACAGTCAGGCTACGAGCAGTACTTC	CASSAQSGYEQYF	few	-	TRBV18	TRBJ2-7
TGTGCCAGCAGCTCGGCCTTTAGCGGGAGTGGTACCGGGGAGCTGTTTTTT	CASSSAFSGSGTGELFF	few	TRBD2	TRBV5-4	TRBJ2-2
TGTGCCTCGGGGGACAGGGGGGTTGGTTCCGGGGCCAACGTCCTGACTTTC	CASGDRGVGSGANVLTF	many	TRBD1	TRBV10-3	TRBJ2-6
TGTGCCAGCAGTACGGGACTAGCTTGGGAGCAGTTCTTC	CASSTGLAWEQFF	-	TRBD2	TRBV12-3/TRBV12-4	TRBJ2-1
TGTGCCAGTCGGCTAGCGGGAGTAAATGAGCAGTTCTTC	CASRLAGVNEQFF	-	TRBD2	TRBV19	TRBJ2-1
TGTGCTAGTGGTTCGGGATCAAGCAATCAGCCCCAGCATTTT	CASGSGSSNQPQHF	-	-	TRBV12-5	TRBJ1-5
TGCAGTGCTAGCCGGTTAGCGGGCTCCTACAATGAGCAGTTCTTC	CSASRLAGSYNEQFF	few	TRBD2	TRBV20-1	TRBJ2-1